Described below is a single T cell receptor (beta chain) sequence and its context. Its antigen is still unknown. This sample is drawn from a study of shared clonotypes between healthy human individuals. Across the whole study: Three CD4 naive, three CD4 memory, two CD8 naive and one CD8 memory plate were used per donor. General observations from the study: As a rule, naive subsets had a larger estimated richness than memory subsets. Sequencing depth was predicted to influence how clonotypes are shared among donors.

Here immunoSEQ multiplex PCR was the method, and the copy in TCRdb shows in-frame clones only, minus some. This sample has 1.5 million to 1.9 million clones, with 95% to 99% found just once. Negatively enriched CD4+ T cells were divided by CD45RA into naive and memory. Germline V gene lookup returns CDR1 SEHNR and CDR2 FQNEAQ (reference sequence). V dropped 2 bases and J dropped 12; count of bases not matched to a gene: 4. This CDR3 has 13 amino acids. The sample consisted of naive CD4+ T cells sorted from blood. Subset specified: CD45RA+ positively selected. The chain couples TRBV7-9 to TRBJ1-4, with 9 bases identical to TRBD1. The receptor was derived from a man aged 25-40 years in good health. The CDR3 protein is CASSLIQGAQLFF. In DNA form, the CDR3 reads TGTGCCAGCAGCTTAATACAGGGGGCACAACTGTTTTTT. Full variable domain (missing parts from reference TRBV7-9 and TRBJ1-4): DTGVSQNPRHKITKRGQNVTFRCDPISEHNRLYWYRQTLGQGPEFLTYFQNEAQLEKSRLLSDRFSAERPKGSFSTLEIQRTEQGDSAMYLCASSLIQGAQLFFGSGTQLSVL.